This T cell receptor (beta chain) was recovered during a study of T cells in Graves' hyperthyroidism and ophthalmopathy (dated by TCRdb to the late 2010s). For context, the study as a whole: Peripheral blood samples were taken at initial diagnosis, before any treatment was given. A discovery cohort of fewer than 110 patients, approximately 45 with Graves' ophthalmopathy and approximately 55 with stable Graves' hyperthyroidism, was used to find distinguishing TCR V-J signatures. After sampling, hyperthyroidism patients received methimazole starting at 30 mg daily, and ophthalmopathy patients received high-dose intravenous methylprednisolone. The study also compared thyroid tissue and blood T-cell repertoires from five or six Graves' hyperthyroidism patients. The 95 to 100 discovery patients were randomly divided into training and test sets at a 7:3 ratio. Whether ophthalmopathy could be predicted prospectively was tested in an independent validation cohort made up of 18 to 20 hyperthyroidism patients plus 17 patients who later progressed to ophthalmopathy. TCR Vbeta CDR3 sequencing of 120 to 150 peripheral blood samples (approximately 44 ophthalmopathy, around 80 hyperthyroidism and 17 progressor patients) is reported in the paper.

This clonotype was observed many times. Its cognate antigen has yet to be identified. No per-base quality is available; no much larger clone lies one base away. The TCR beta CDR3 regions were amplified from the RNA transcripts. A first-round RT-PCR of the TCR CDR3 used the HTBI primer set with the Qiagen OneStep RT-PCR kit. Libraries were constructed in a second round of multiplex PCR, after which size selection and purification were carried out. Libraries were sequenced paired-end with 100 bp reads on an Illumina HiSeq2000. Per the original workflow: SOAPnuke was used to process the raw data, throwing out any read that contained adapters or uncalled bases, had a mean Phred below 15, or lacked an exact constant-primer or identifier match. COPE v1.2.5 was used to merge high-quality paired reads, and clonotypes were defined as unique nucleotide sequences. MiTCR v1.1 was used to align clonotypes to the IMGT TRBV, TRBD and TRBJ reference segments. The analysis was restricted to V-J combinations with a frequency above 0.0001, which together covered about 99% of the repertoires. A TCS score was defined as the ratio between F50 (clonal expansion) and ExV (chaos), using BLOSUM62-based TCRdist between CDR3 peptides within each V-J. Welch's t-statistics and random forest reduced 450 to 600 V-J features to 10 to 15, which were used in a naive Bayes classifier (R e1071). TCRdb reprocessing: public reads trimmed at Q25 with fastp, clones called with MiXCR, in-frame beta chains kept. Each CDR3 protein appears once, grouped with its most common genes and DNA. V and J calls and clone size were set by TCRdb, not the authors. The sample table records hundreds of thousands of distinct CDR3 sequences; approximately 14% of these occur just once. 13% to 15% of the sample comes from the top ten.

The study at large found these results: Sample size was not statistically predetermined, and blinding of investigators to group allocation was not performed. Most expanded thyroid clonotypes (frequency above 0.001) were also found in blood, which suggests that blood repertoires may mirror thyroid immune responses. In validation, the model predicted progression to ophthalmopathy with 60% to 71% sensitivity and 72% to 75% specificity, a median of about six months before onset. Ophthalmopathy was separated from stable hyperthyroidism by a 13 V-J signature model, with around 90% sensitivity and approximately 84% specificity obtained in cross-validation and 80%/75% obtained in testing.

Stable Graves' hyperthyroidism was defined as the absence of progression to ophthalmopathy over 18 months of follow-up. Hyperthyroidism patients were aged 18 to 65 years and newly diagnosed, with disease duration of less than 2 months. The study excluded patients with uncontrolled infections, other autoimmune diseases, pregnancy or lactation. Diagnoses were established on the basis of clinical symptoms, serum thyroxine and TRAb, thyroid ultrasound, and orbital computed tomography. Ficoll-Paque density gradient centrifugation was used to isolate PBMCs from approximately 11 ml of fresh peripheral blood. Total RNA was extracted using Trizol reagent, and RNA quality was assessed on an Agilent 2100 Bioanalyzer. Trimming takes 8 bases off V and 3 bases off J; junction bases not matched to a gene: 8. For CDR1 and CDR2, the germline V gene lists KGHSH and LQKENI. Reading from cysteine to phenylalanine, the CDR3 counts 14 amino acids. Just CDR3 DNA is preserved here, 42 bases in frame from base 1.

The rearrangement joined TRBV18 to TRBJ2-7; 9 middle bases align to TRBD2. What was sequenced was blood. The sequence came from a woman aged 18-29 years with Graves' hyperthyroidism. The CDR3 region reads CASSPSGTSYEQYF. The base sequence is TGTGCCAGCAGCCCTAGCGGGACAAGCTACGAGCAGTACTTC.